Sequencing of this T cell receptor (beta chain) was carried out in a study of OX40 agonist ivuxolimab in advanced cancers. About the study: Patients with prior anti-PD-1, anti-PD-L1 or anti-CTLA-4 therapy were eligible; roughly 41% had some.

V was clipped by 4 bases and J by 5 bases; unmatched bases: 8. The germline V gene encodes CDR1 SGHTS and CDR2 YDEGEE. The CDR3 extends over 15 amino acids. Clones were read by immunoSEQ multiplex PCR, and TCRdb kept only the in-frame ones, dropping some. The sample has over 30,000 clones, approximately 80% seen once. The starting material was CD4+ or CD8+ T cells sorted from blood, obtained in a trial of the OX40 agonist ivuxolimab. V usage is TRBV5-8 and J usage is TRBJ2-5; 10 nucleotides line up with TRBD1. The sequence was obtained from an adult with an advanced solid tumor such as melanoma, head and neck, liver or kidney cancer. This chain's CDR3 is CASSAGTGDEETQYF. CDR3 DNA sequence: TGTGCCAGCAGCGCCGGGACAGGGGATGAGGAGACCCAGTACTTC.